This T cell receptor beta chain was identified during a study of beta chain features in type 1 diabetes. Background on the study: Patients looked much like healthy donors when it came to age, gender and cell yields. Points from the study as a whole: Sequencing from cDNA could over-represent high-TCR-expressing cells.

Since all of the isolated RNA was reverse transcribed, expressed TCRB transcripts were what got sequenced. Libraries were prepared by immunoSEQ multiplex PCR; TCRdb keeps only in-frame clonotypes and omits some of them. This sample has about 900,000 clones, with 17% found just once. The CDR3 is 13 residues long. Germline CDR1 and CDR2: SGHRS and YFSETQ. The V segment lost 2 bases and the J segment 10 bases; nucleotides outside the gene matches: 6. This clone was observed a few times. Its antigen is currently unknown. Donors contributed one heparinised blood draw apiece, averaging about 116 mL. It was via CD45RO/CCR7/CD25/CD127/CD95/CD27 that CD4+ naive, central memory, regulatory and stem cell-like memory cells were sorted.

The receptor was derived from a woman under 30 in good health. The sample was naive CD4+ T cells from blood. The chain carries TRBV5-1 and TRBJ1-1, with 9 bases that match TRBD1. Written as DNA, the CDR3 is TGCGCCAGCAGCTTAGAGGGGACAGGGCGAGCTTTCTTT. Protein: CASSLEGTGRAFF.